The next 21 T cell receptor beta chains were all read from a single sample in a study of T cell changes during pregnancy in multiple sclerosis. Some clones are missing from TCRdb's copy, which holds only in-frame ones; the method was immunoSEQ multiplex PCR. The sample yields some 54,000 clones, roughly 93% seen once. This specimen consisted of peripheral blood, obtained after pregnancy. The receptors were sampled from a female donor with multiple sclerosis, enrolled in a pregnancy study.

This chain uses TRBV30 with TRBJ2-7; 9 positions agree with TRBD2. Germline values: CDR1 GTSNPN, CDR2 SVGIG (reference sequence). The ends lost 0 bases at V and 5 bases at J; junction bases unmatched: 5. The CDR3 contains 14 residues. CDR3 region: CAWSVQAGGNEQYF. Here the CDR3 DNA reads TGTGCCTGGAGTGTACAAGCGGGAGGCAACGAGCAGTACTTC.

The chain is built from TRBV28 and TRBJ1-5, with TRBD1 matching 7 bases. From germline, CDR1 is MDHEN and CDR2 SYDVKM. CDR3 length equals 14 residues. The ends lost 10 bases at V and 3 bases at J; junction bases unmatched: 9. CDR3 region: CAIARDRYNQPQHF. CDR3 coding DNA: TGTGCCATCGCCCGGGACAGATACAATCAGCCCCAGCATTTT.

The chain carries TRBV15 and TRBJ2-7, with 11 positions matching TRBD2. Germline CDR1 LNHNV, CDR2 YYDKDF (reference sequence). Trimming at V came to 0 bases and at J to 2 bases, leaving 0 bases not matched to a gene. The CDR3 contains 15 residues. The CDR3 nucleotides read TGTGCCACCAGCAGAGATAGCGGGAGGGCCTACGAGCAGTACTTC. Translated: CATSRDSGRAYEQYF. Based on the CDR3 plus reference TRBV15 and TRBJ2-7, the full variable domain is DAMVIQNPRYQVTQFGKPVTLSCSQTLNHNVMYWYQQKSSQAPKLLFHYYDKDFNNEADTPDNFQSRRPNTSFCFLDIRSPGLGDTAMYLCATSRDSGRAYEQYFGPGTRLTVT.

The chain links TRBV29-1 to TRBJ1-2; no reliable D call. Germline loops: CDR1 SQVTM, CDR2 ANQGSEA. The CDR3 extends over 12 amino acids. Deletions cut 4 bases from V and 8 bases from J, with 14 bases between. The CDR3 spells CSVGLRPRGYTF. The CDR3 DNA is TGCAGCGTTGGGTTAAGGCCCAGGGGCTACACCTTC.

V gene TRBV4-1 combines with J gene TRBJ2-1; 13 bases map to TRBD2. After removal of 4 bases from V and 7 bases from J, the junction contained 1 base not matched to a gene. The germline V gene encodes CDR1 MGHRA and CDR2 YSYEKL. The CDR3 has 14 amino acids. Here the CDR3 DNA reads TGCGCCAGCAGCCTGGGACTAGCGGGAAATGAGCAGTTCTTC. Amino acid sequence: CASSLGLAGNEQFF.

The chain joins TRBV10-3 to TRBJ2-4; TRBD2 might be the D (5 bases). V was clipped by 10 bases and J by 0 bases, with 10 bases between them. Germline V lookup: CDR1 ENHRY, CDR2 SYGVKD. This CDR3 is 13 amino acids long. CDR3 DNA: TGTGCCACTTGGACTGTAGCCAAAAACATTCAGTACTTC. This sequence encodes CATWTVAKNIQYF.

This chain uses TRBV7-2 with TRBJ2-2; the match to TRBD2 covers 14 bases. With 3 bases clipped from V and 8 bases from J, the junction kept 5 bases outside the gene matches. Looked up from germline, CDR1 is SGHTA and CDR2 is FQGNSA. The CDR3 has 16 amino acids. The CDR3 bases are TGTGCCAGCAGCTTGGGACTAGCGGGAGTGTCGGGGGAGCTGTTTTTT. The encoded protein is CASSLGLAGVSGELFF.

J is TRBJ1-3 and V is TRBV28; 7 positions match TRBD1. V gave up 5 bases and J gave up 4 bases; unmatched junction bases: 8. Germline V lookup: CDR1 MDHEN, CDR2 SYDVKM. This CDR3 is built from 15 residues. The CDR3 protein is CASSGLLTGGNTIYF. CDR3 nucleotide sequence: TGTGCCAGCAGTGGTCTACTGACAGGGGGAAACACCATATATTTT.

CDR3 region: CASSVVGQGTTGELFF. The CDR3 DNA sequence: TGTGCCAGCAGCGTAGTTGGACAGGGGACCACCGGGGAGCTGTTTTTT. The chain recombines TRBV9 with TRBJ2-2, with 9 positions matching TRBD1. The V gene's germline CDR1 is SGDLS and CDR2 YYNGEE. This CDR3 is 16 amino acids long. V shed 0 bases and J 4 bases; nucleotides not matched to a gene: 4.

The chain links TRBV11-2 to TRBJ1-2; TRBD1 agrees at 7 bases. The germline V gene encodes CDR1 SGHAT and CDR2 FQNNGV. With V trimmed by 2 bases and J by 8 bases, 5 bases remained unmatched. The CDR3 covers 13 residues. The CDR3 loop reads CASSLIQGGGYTF. CDR3 in DNA: TGTGCCAGCAGCTTAATCCAGGGGGGAGGCTACACCTTC.

The V gene is TRBV2, the J gene TRBJ2-3; 13 nucleotides agree with TRBD2. This CDR3 has 16 residues. V shed 6 bases and J 3 bases; nucleotides not matched to a gene: 6. Germline V gene data show CDR1 as SNHLY and CDR2 as FYNNEI. The CDR3 spells CASSLLAGGPTDTQYF. CDR3 nucleotides: TGTGCCAGCAGCCTACTAGCGGGAGGGCCAACAGATACGCAGTATTTT.

J is TRBJ2-3 and V is TRBV15; D is perhaps TRBD2 (6 bases). V was trimmed by 5 bases and J by 3 bases, leaving 15 bases between them. Germline assignment: CDR1 LNHNV and CDR2 YYDKDF (reference sequence). The CDR3 consists of 15 residues. The CDR3 bases are TGTGCCACCAGCCTAGGAGGGACGGAGACAGATACGCAGTATTTT. Translating gives CATSLGGTETDTQYF.

V gene TRBV19 combines with J gene TRBJ2-3; 8 bases match TRBD2. Germline CDR1 reads LNHDA; CDR2 reads SQIVND (reference sequence). The ends lost 5 bases at V and 3 bases at J; junction bases unmatched: 4. The CDR3 is 14 residues long. The CDR3 DNA reads as TGTGCCAGTAGTTCCGGGACTAGAACAGATACGCAGTATTTT. Its protein is CASSSGTRTDTQYF.

This sequence joins TRBV19 and TRBJ2-7, with D possibly TRBD2 on 5 matching bases. Between the trimmed V and J ends, which lost 3 bases and 5 bases, there was a span of 17 bases. This CDR3 region has 15 residues. The germline CDR1 and CDR2 sequences are LNHDA and SQIVND (reference sequence). The CDR3 region is CASSIYLDSLNEQYF. The CDR3 nucleotides are TGTGCCAGTAGTATCTATCTGGACTCACTTAACGAGCAGTACTTC.

The chain has TRBV10-3 and TRBJ1-2; possibly TRBD1 for D (6 bases). This CDR3 comprises 12 residues. Trimming cost V 5 bases and J 8 bases, with 12 bases left between them. Germline values: CDR1 ENHRY, CDR2 SYGVKD. The CDR3 DNA reads as TGTGCCATCAGTCAGGGGTCCTACGGCTACACCTTC. The encoded protein is CAISQGSYGYTF.

A note on this clone: One junction end does not reproduce the germline sequence, and a read error may be involved. V and J are TRBV7-7 and TRBJ2-1, with TRBD1 matching over 10 bases. The CDR3 is 15 residues long. Looked up from germline, CDR1 is SSHAT and CDR2 is FNYEAQ (reference sequence). The CDR3 region has the DNA TGTGCTAGCAGCCCGACAGGGGGCCCCCGCTCTGAGCAGTTCTTC. Protein sequence: CASSPTGGPRSEQFF.

This chain links TRBV9 with TRBJ1-2; D remains ambiguous. The ends were cut back, 5 bases at V and 2 bases at J, with 16 bases in the middle. This CDR3 is built from 15 residues. Germline CDR1 is SGDLS and CDR2 is YYNGEE. The CDR3 coding sequence is TGTGCCAGCAGTGAATGGCAGACGGGGAACTATGGCTACACCTTC. Protein sequence: CASSEWQTGNYGYTF. The whole variable domain, filled in from reference TRBV9 and TRBJ1-2, reads DSGVTQTPKHLITATGQRVTLRCSPRSGDLSVYWYQQSLDQGLQFLIQYYNGEERAKGNILERFSAQQFPDLHSELNLSSLELGDSALYFCASSEWQTGNYGYTFGSGTRLTVV.

The chain joins TRBV21-1 to TRBJ2-7; the DNA was not used to check the table's D call, TRBD2. TRBV21-1 is a pseudogene locus. The CDR3 loop spans 14 amino acids. The CDR3 nucleotides read TGTGCCAGCAGCAAAGGGCCACACCGGGACGAGCAGTACTTC. Translation: CASSKGPHRDEQYF.

The J gene is TRBJ1-5, the V gene TRBV19, with D unresolved. The germline gives CDR1 LNHDA, CDR2 SQIVND (reference sequence). V lost 2 bases to trimming and J lost 3 bases, with 11 bases between them. This CDR3 spans 15 amino acids. The CDR3 nucleotides read TGTGCCAGTAGTATAAGAGGAGAGTTCAATCAGCCCCAGCATTTT. Amino acids: CASSIRGEFNQPQHF.

V usage is TRBV29-1 and J usage is TRBJ2-7, with D perhaps TRBD2 (7 bases). Germline V gene data show CDR1 as SQVTM and CDR2 as ANQGSEA. Trimming pared 0 bases from V and 3 bases from J, leaving 18 bases between. The CDR3 consists of 16 residues. The CDR3 coding sequence is TGCAGCGTTGAAGACCCGTTCGTGGGAGGGGGCTACGAGCAGTACTTC. Translation gives CSVEDPFVGGGYEQYF.

The V and J genes are TRBV18 and TRBJ2-1; 12 bases line up with TRBD2. The ends lost 3 bases at V and 4 bases at J; junction bases unmatched: 7. The germline V gene has CDR1 KGHSH and CDR2 LQKENI. The CDR3 is made up of 17 amino acids. CDR3 loop: CASSPRGLAGGYNEQFF. In DNA, the CDR3 is TGTGCCAGCTCACCGAGGGGACTAGCGGGCGGGTACAATGAGCAGTTCTTC.